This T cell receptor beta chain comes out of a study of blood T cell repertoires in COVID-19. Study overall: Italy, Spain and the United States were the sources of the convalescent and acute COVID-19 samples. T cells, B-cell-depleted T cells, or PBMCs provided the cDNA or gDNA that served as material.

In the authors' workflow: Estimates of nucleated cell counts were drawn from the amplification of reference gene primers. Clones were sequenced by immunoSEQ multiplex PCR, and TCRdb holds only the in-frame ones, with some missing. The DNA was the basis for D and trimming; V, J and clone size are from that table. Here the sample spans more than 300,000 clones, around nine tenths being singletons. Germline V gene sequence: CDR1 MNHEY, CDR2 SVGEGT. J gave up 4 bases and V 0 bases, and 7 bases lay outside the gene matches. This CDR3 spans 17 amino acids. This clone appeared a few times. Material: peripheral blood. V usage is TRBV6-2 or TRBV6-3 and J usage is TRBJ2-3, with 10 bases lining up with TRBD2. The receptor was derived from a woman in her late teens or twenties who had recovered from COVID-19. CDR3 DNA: TGTGCCAGCAGTTACTCCCGAGGGAGCGGGAGGGCAGATACGCAGTATTTT. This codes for CASSYSRGSGRADTQYF.